This entry describes one TCR beta chain. The antigen is not known. This sample stems from a study of T cells in localized non-small cell lung cancer. Study-level results: Without multi-region sequencing, intratumor heterogeneity could not be excluded. Longer overall survival was linked to higher blood T cell density. Clonality peaked in uninvolved adjacent lung rather than tumor. A median about 54 of the top 100 tumor clones appeared in adjacent lung.

This CDR3 has 20 residues. Only in-frame clones appear in the TCRdb table, and some are missing; sequencing was by immunoSEQ multiplex PCR. This sample carries nearly 25,000 clones, around 85% of them seen once, and the ten largest clones take 5% to 6.5%. The chain uses TRBV12-2 and TRBJ1-1; the table calls TRBD1, which could not be checked here. TRBV12-2 is annotated as a pseudogene. The sequenced sample was peripheral blood, obtained before any cancer treatment. This sequence was found in a male donor aged 60 or over with stage II squamous cell lung carcinoma. In nucleotides, the CDR3 is TGTGCAAGTCGCTTAGCGGGGCCCCCGGGACAGGGACTGAACAACACTGAAGCTTTCTTT. As protein: CASRLAGPPGQGLNNTEAFF.